Below are 23 T cell receptor beta chains sequenced from a single sample in a study of early T cells in non-severe SARS-CoV-2 infection. Via MiXCR, TCRdb re-called the 5' RACE reads, giving one row per CDR3 protein. The table records about 55,000 distinct CDR3 sequences, 6.6% of them present only once. The source was whole blood, collected at baseline. These receptors were taken from an adult who was a healthcare worker with PCR-confirmed SARS-CoV-2 infection or an uninfected control (not recorded which).

This clonotype was seen ten or more times. This sequence joins TRBV9 and TRBJ2-1; TRBD2 matches at 11 bases. The CDR3 spans 16 residues. Germline V gives CDR1 SGDLS, CDR2 YYNGEE. The V segment lost 3 bases and the J segment 7 bases; nucleotides outside the gene matches: 9. The CDR3 DNA sequence: TGTGCCAGCAGCGCTTTAGCGGGGGGGCTTCTGAATGAGCAGTTCTTC. Amino acid sequence: CASSALAGGLLNEQFF.

The table lists this clonotype with a few counts. This chain links TRBV10-3 with TRBJ2-5; no clear D gene. The CDR3 consists of 15 residues. Germline-derived CDR1 and CDR2 are ENHRY and SYGVKD. V was trimmed by 0 bases and J by 0 bases, leaving 8 bases between them. For the CDR3, the DNA is TGTGCCATCAGTGAGTCTCAGGTGTACCAAGAGACCCAGTACTTC. Translating it yields CAISESQVYQETQYF.

The J gene is TRBJ2-7, the V gene TRBV10-3, with a tentative D call TRBD1 (5 bases). Trimming left V 6 bases short and J 2 bases short, with 14 bases between. Germline lookup yields CDR1 ENHRY and CDR2 SYGVKD. CDR3 length: 14 residues. The CDR3 sequence: CAIRSTAQTYEQYF. In DNA, the CDR3 is TGTGCCATCAGATCGACAGCACAAACCTACGAGCAGTACTTC.

This clonotype qualifies as medium-sized. This rearrangement joins TRBV24-1 to TRBJ2-5; the match to TRBD2 covers 9 bases. The CDR3 has 17 amino acids. The V and J ends lost 5 bases and 3 bases, in that order; junction bases with no gene match: 12. Per the germline V gene, CDR1 is KGHDR and CDR2 is SFDVKD. CDR3 coding DNA: TGTGCCACCAGTGGTCGTGTAGCGGGGGTGTGGAAAGAGACCCAGTACTTC. This translates into CATSGRVAGVWKETQYF.

The chain couples TRBV4-3 to TRBJ2-7; TRBD1 or TRBD2 may be the D gene (5 bases each). Germline CDR1 and CDR2: LGHNA and YSLEER. CDR3 length: 15 amino acids. The V end was cut by 3 bases, the J end by 3 bases, with 15 bases between. CDR3 coding DNA: TGCGCCAGCAGCCAGAAGTGGGACGCCCGCTACGAGCAGTACTTC. It specifies CASSQKWDARYEQYF.

This clonotype was seen a few times. V gene TRBV6-1 combines with J gene TRBJ1-2; 10 bases line up with TRBD1. Germline V gene lookup returns CDR1 MNHNS and CDR2 SASEGT. The V and J ends lost 4 bases and 5 bases, in that order; junction bases with no gene match: 13. The CDR3 length is 17 residues. The CDR3 region has the DNA TGTGCCAGCAGTGGTCCGGGACAGGGGCTTTTTGGGTATGGCTACACCTTC. It is translated as CASSGPGQGLFGYGYTF.

This chain uses TRBV28 with TRBJ1-6; 8 bases are shared with TRBD1. The germline CDR1 and CDR2 sequences are MDHEN and SYDVKM. Trimming removed 6 bases from V and 7 bases from J; junction bases left unmatched: 17. This CDR3 spans 18 amino acids. CDR3 bases: TGTGCCAGCAGCCGAGACAGGGGACCCCACCTCGGGAATTCACCCCTCCACTTT. Its translation is CASSRDRGPHLGNSPLHF.

This clonotype occurred many times. The rearrangement uses TRBV5-4 and TRBJ1-6; D not resolved. There are 14 residues in the CDR3. Deletions cut 0 bases from V and 10 bases from J, with 11 bases between. The V gene's germline CDR1 is SGHNT and CDR2 YYREEE (reference sequence). CDR3: CASSLAGDRSPLHF. CDR3 coding DNA: TGTGCCAGCAGCTTGGCCGGGGATCGGTCACCCCTCCACTTT.

In its sample, this clonotype was seen a few times. V and J are TRBV5-5 and TRBJ2-5, with 10 positions matching TRBD2. V trimming: 7 bases; J trimming: 5 bases; junction bases outside the gene matches: 11. Per the germline V gene, CDR1 is SGHKS and CDR2 is YYEKEE (reference sequence). There are 15 residues in the CDR3. This chain's CDR3 is CASLRSGGAMETQYF. CDR3 DNA sequence: TGTGCCAGCCTCCGGAGCGGGGGGGCCATGGAGACCCAGTACTTC.

This clonotype was picked up many times. The chain recombines TRBV29-1 with TRBJ2-7; D may be TRBD1 or TRBD2 (6 bases each). V lost 7 bases, J lost 0 bases, and 28 bases lay in between. The CDR3 has 18 amino acids. Germline values: CDR1 SQVTM, CDR2 ANQGSEA. CDR3 amino acids: CSAGEAQGPLSVSYEQYF. In DNA, the CDR3 is TGCAGCGCAGGGGAGGCACAGGGCCCGCTCTCAGTCTCCTACGAGCAGTACTTC.

This clonotype was picked up many times. The chain uses TRBV6-5 and TRBJ1-5; D is perhaps TRBD1 (6 bases). The CDR3 spans 13 residues. V lost 6 bases to trimming and J lost 3 bases, with 9 bases between them. Germline loops: CDR1 MNHEY, CDR2 SVGAGI. The CDR3 spells CASRYRANQPQHF. Here the CDR3 DNA reads TGTGCCAGCAGGTACAGGGCCAATCAGCCCCAGCATTTT.

The CDR3 loop is CASSLVQGGTYGYTF. The CDR3 nucleotides read TGTGCCAGCAGCTTAGTACAGGGGGGGACCTATGGCTACACCTTC. This chain connects TRBV7-2 to TRBJ1-2; the match to TRBD1 covers 8 bases. With 1 base clipped from V and 4 bases from J, the junction kept 5 bases outside the gene matches. The CDR3 totals 15 residues. Germline V CDR1 and CDR2: SGHTA, FQGNSA.

A remark on this clonotype: Since a much larger clone is just one base distant, this may be a read error. J is TRBJ2-1 and V is TRBV7-3; 8 bases are a match to TRBD1. Looked up from germline, CDR1 is SGHTA and CDR2 is FQGTGA. The CDR3 is 15 amino acids. The CDR3 protein is CASSFRQGSFNEQFF. In DNA form, the CDR3 reads TGTGCCAGCAGCTTCCGACAGGGGTCCTTCAATGAGCAGTTCTTC.

This clonotype was detected ten times or more. This chain connects TRBV28 to TRBJ2-7; tentative D call: TRBD2 (5 bases). Germline lookup yields CDR1 MDHEN and CDR2 SYDVKM. With 7 bases removed from V and 4 bases from J, the gap between germline ends came to 17 bases. The CDR3 contains 14 residues. In DNA form, the CDR3 reads TGTGCCAGCAATCTTGGGAGAGAGCCATACGAGCAGTACTTC. This encodes CASNLGREPYEQYF. The full variable domain, rest sourced from reference TRBV28 and TRBJ2-7, is DVKVTQSSRYLVKRTGEKVFLECVQDMDHENMFWYRQDPGLGLRLIYFSYDVKMKEKGDIPEGYSVSREKKERFSLILESASTNQTSMYLCASNLGREPYEQYFGPGTRLTVT.

The genes are TRBV20-1 and TRBJ2-3, with D possibly matching TRBD2 (5 bases). Trimming shortened V by 3 bases and J by 2 bases, and 15 bases separated the two germline ends. This CDR3 comprises 15 residues. Germline assignment: CDR1 DFQATT and CDR2 SNEGSKA (reference sequence). The CDR3 reads CSASRPGSHTDTQYF. DNA of the CDR3: TGCAGTGCTAGTAGACCGGGATCACACACAGATACGCAGTATTTT.

J is TRBJ2-3 and V is TRBV29-1; no reliable D call. From germline, CDR1 is SQVTM and CDR2 ANQGSEA. This CDR3 contains 12 residues. Between the trimmed V and J ends, which lost 6 bases and 6 bases, there was a span of 13 bases. The CDR3 nucleotides are TGCAGCGTCAGTAGCATGAGGGATACGCAGTATTTT. Protein product: CSVSSMRDTQYF.

This clonotype showed up many times. J is TRBJ2-3 and V is TRBV28; no definite D call. Per the germline V gene, CDR1 is MDHEN and CDR2 is SYDVKM. CDR3 length equals 13 residues. Trimming removed 2 bases from V and 2 bases from J, with 5 bases in between. As DNA, the CDR3 is TGTGCCAGCAGTTTAGCCAACACAGATACGCAGTATTTT. This encodes CASSLANTDTQYF. The entire variable domain, with the rest obtained from reference TRBV28 and TRBJ2-3, is as follows: DVKVTQSSRYLVKRTGEKVFLECVQDMDHENMFWYRQDPGLGLRLIYFSYDVKMKEKGDIPEGYSVSREKKERFSLILESASTNQTSMYLCASSLANTDTQYFGPGTRLTVL.

This clonotype has a count of ten or more. This sequence joins TRBV4-3 and TRBJ1-3; the D is unclear. The CDR3 extends over 15 amino acids. The V end was cut by 3 bases, the J end by 0 bases, with 9 bases between. Germline CDR1 and CDR2: LGHNA and YSLEER. The CDR3 loop reads CASSHILDSGNTIYF. The CDR3 nucleotides are TGCGCCAGCAGCCATATCCTCGACTCTGGAAACACCATATATTTT.

This clonotype was observed a handful of times. This rearrangement joins TRBV28 to TRBJ2-7, with D unresolved. The V and J ends lost 8 bases and 6 bases respectively, with 11 bases between them. The CDR3 contains 11 residues. Germline V gene sequence: CDR1 MDHEN, CDR2 SYDVKM. The DNA for the CDR3 is TGTGCCAGCTTTCACGCTGCCGAGCAGTACTTC. Protein sequence: CASFHAAEQYF.

The V call is TRBV11-2, the J call TRBJ1-2; TRBD1 matches 7 bases. CDR1 is SGHAT, CDR2 FQNNGV, per germline. The CDR3 is made up of 15 amino acids. Germline trimming cut 6 bases from V and 1 base from J; bases unmatched to any gene: 8. Written as DNA, the CDR3 is TGTGCCAGCAGAGTAAACAGGGGATATAACTATGGCTACACCTTC. Protein: CASRVNRGYNYGYTF.

J is TRBJ1-5 and V is TRBV7-9; D unresolved. V lost 5 bases and J lost 8, with 10 bases in between. This CDR3 is built from 12 residues. The germline CDR1 and CDR2 sequences are SEHNR and FQNEAQ (reference sequence). Written as DNA, the CDR3 is TGTGCCAGCAGCAGAGCGGAAAAGCCCCAGCATTTT. Translation: CASSRAEKPQHF.

This clonotype has only a few counts. The chain is built from TRBV29-1 and TRBJ2-7; a possible D gene is TRBD2 (5 bases). V was trimmed by 6 bases and J by 3 bases, leaving 18 bases between them. The CDR3 covers 14 residues. Germline loops: CDR1 SQVTM, CDR2 ANQGSEA. CDR3 DNA: TGCAGCGTACCCGGAGGACCCTTTGACTACGAGCAGTACTTC. This encodes CSVPGGPFDYEQYF.

This clonotype has only a few counts. CDR3 nucleotide sequence: TGTGCCAGCAGCCAAGAAGGGTTGGGGGAGACCCAGTACTTC. This gives the protein CASSQEGLGETQYF. The V and J genes are TRBV4-2 and TRBJ2-5; no definite D call. In germline, CDR1 is LGHNA, CDR2 YNFKEQ. This CDR3 region has 14 residues. Trimming removed 0 bases from V and 5 bases from J, with 10 bases in between.